The clone carrying this T cell receptor beta chain was seen many times. TCRdb called the 5' RACE reads again in MiXCR, with one record for every CDR3 protein. Of over 55,000 distinct CDR3 sequences in the sample, less than 10% were seen once. This specimen belongs to a study of neurological immune-mediated disorders. This CDR3 has 15 residues. V was pared by 6 bases and J by 1 base, with 7 bases of the junction left unmatched. Germline values: CDR1 MDHEN, CDR2 SYDVKM. Time point of the sample: longitudinal time-point 2. This sequence joins TRBV28 and TRBJ2-3, with 7 nucleotides matching TRBD1. This clonotype originated in a man aged 25 to 40 in good health. What was sequenced was PBMCs. DNA of the CDR3: TGTGCCAGCAGAGGAGGTGGACAGGGCACAGATACGCAGTATTTT. Protein: CASRGGGQGTDTQYF.